This record concerns one T cell receptor (beta chain) sequence. Since a much larger clone is just one base distant, this may be a read error. Blood RNA was derived from unsorted whole blood, and germline DNA was extracted too. The data are from a study of tumor-infiltrating lymphocytes in primary liver carcinoma. The wider study: Staged T1-T3 N0M0, the tumors had sizes that ranged from 4.2 to 10 cm across.

Using a constant-region primer together with ProtoScript II reverse transcriptase, TCR beta cDNA was made from about 500 ng of total RNA. Three nested multiplex PCR rounds, a slightly modified ARM-PCR, produced the libraries for TCR beta. TRBV1-TRBV30 forward primers and a C-beta reverse primer were used in the first two PCR rounds, which each ran for approximately 11 cycles. TCRdb independently ran MiXCR on the multiplex PCR reads; one entry per CDR3 protein. Among roughly 330,000 distinct CDR3 sequences, approximately 65% were seen once, and the ten largest hold about 6.1%. Trimming removed 2 bases from V and 10 bases from J, with 9 bases in between. The CDR3 totals 13 residues.

The V and J genes are TRBV12-3 or TRBV12-4 and TRBJ1-6; D unclear. Sequencing used peripheral blood. The sequence came from a man in his forties with primary liver carcinoma and hepatitis B virus infection. CDR3 residues: CASSLQVWSPLHF. The DNA for the CDR3 is TGTGCCAGCAGTTTACAGGTGTGGTCACCCCTCCACTTT.